This TCR beta chain was retrieved from a study of CD8+ T cells in alopecia areata. The treatment was: oral pan-JAK inhibitor, 5-10 mg twice daily. Study-wide results and limits: The study found that many expanded lesional clones persisted in scalp and blood during tofacitinib.

In the case of this clone: Its antigen is undetermined.

cDNA prepared by RNA extraction and subsequent reverse transcription served as the template for sequencing. The method was immunoSEQ multiplex PCR; TCRdb's version includes in-frame clones alone and lacks a portion of them. The repertoire holds about 180,000 clones, with 53% as singletons. The clonotype comes from a human donor with alopecia areata. Sequencing was performed on CD8+ T cells sorted from blood, taken at week 24, from a patient treated with tofacitinib.

The CDR3 DNA sequence: TGTGCCAGCAGCGTAGAGGTTGTCGGAGATACGCAGTATTTT. Translating it yields CASSVEVVGDTQYF. The genes are TRBV9 and TRBJ2-3; D gene unclear. Per germline, CDR1 SGDLS and CDR2 YYNGEE. V lost 0 bases, J lost 5 bases, and 10 bases lay in between. The CDR3 has 14 amino acids.